The clone carrying this TCR beta chain turned up a few times. As yet, its antigen is unknown. Time point here: week 23, last vaccination. It was 300 ug of mutant IDH1 20-mer peptide that made up each vaccine dose, given with topical imiquimod. Donors had new IDH1-mutant astrocytomas of WHO grade 3 or 4 (ATRX-lost). Measured with immunoSEQ multiplex PCR; TCRdb has only the in-frame clones, and not every one. The top ten clones hold 2% to 3% of a sample with roughly 36,000 clones, approximately 90% of them seen once. The record originates from a study of a mutant IDH1 vaccine in newly diagnosed glioma. Overall study context: Patients had eight vaccinations, in weeks 1, 3, 5, 7, 11, 15, 19 and 23. Vaccines were first given 4-6 weeks after radiotherapy alone, or with temozolomide cycles. Receipt of radiotherapy, temozolomide, or both preceded the study, and most received both.

Sequencing used PBMCs, obtained from a glioma patient whose treatment included an IDH1 peptide vaccine. The sequence was collected from a man in his forties with glioma.

CDR3 residues: CASRDSGDTQYF. CDR3 nucleotides: TGCGCCAGCAGAGACTCCGGAGATACGCAGTATTTT. The rearrangement uses TRBV5-1 and TRBJ2-3; D not resolved. The CDR3 is made up of 12 amino acids. CDR1 is SGHRS and CDR2 is YFSETQ in the germline V gene. Trimming removed 5 bases at V and 5 bases at J, with 9 bases between.